This record concerns one TCR beta chain sequence. Antigen unknown. Germline V gene data show CDR1 as SGHDT and CDR2 as YYEEEE. The CDR3 totals 17 residues. The sample is drawn from a study of CXCR3-negative and CXCR3-positive naive CD8 T cells. Libraries of TRB cDNA were made by 5' RACE and carried UMIs. TCRdb re-analyzed the 5' RACE reads; it lists each CDR3 protein once, without DNA. The table counts some 140,000 distinct CDR3 sequences; 0.41% lies in the top ten. Study findings and constraints: Against CXCR3-negative naive cells, CXCR3-positive naive cells showed more hydrophobic TRB CDR3s.

What was sequenced was naive CXCR3+ CD8+ T cells from blood. Sample subset: CD45RO-CCR7+CD27+CD95- naive CD8+ T cells expressing CXCR3 (TNR3+). This chain links TRBV5-6 with TRBJ2-4; absent DNA, TCRdb's TRBD1 call cannot be checked. This clonotype was sampled from a human donor in good health. Some clones in this sample may be carry-over from other donors' samples. The CDR3 loop reads CASSLAGGGLNKNIQYF.